Following are 28 T cell receptor beta chains from one sample sequenced in a study of cytomegalovirus exposure and HLA in healthy donors. Primers included in the PCR were 60 Vbeta and 13 Jbeta primers. Produced via immunoSEQ multiplex PCR; TCRdb's table is partial and in-frame only. The table shows roughly 110,000 clones, with 65% to 85% occurring only once. The sequenced sample consisted of PBMCs. The receptors stem from a male donor in good health and CMV-seropositive.

The chain combines TRBV27 with TRBJ1-1, with D perhaps matching TRBD1 (6 bases). The CDR3 consists of 16 residues. The V end lost 6 bases, the J end lost 1 base, and 18 bases lay between the germline ends. Germline V gives CDR1 MNHEY, CDR2 SMNVEV (reference sequence). The CDR3 here is CASSFRYRAGNTEAFF. CDR3 sequence (DNA): TGTGCCAGCAGCTTCCGTTACAGGGCTGGGAACACTGAAGCTTTCTTT.

The chain couples TRBV6-6 to TRBJ1-1; no firm D call. V was cut by 7 bases and J by 1 base, with 13 bases left in between. CDR3 length: 14 residues. Per the germline V gene, CDR1 is MNHNY and CDR2 is SVGAGI (reference sequence). This chain's CDR3 is CASTSLPGNTEAFF. In DNA, the CDR3 is TGTGCCAGCACCTCACTCCCCGGGAACACTGAAGCTTTCTTT.

The chain recombines TRBV28 with TRBJ2-5; 8 bases agree with TRBD1. The J call may not be correct, given that the DNA end is closer to TRBJ2-7. The germline V gene encodes CDR1 MDHEN and CDR2 SYDVKM. There are 14 residues in the CDR3. CDR3 residues: CASSPGQVSYEQYF. As DNA, the CDR3 is TGTGCCAGCAGTCCGGGACAGGTCTCCTACGAGCAGTACTTC.

The CDR3 protein is CAWSRGTPPYEQYF. Written as DNA, the CDR3 is TGTGCCTGGAGTCGCGGGACTCCGCCCTACGAGCAGTACTTC. J is TRBJ2-7 and V is TRBV30; maybe TRBD2 (6 bases). V shed 2 bases and J shed 2 bases, with 13 bases lying between them. Germline CDR1 is GTSNPN and CDR2 is SVGIG (reference sequence). This CDR3 comprises 14 residues.

This clone turned up a few times. The rearrangement uses TRBV6-1 and TRBJ2-7; 8 bases fit TRBD2. Germline values: CDR1 MNHNS, CDR2 SASEGT. V shed 6 bases and J 1 base; nucleotides not matched to a gene: 8. CDR3 length equals 15 residues. In DNA, the CDR3 is TGTGCCAGCAGGAATTCGGGAGGGCCATCCTACGAGCAGTACTTC. Protein: CASRNSGGPSYEQYF.

This clone was observed a single time. V and J are TRBV27 and TRBJ2-3; 7 nucleotides line up with TRBD2. CDR3 length equals 16 residues. Germline CDR1 reads MNHEY; CDR2 reads SMNVEV (reference sequence). Unmatched junction bases numbered 10, after V lost 4 bases and J lost 3 bases. The CDR3 spells CASSSGTNMGTDTQYF. CDR3 bases: TGTGCCAGCAGTTCCGGGACTAACATGGGGACAGATACGCAGTATTTT.

The chain joins TRBV9 to TRBJ2-5; the D gene is possibly TRBD1 (6 bases). V was clipped by 0 bases and J by 5 bases, with 14 bases between them. Germline values: CDR1 SGDLS, CDR2 YYNGEE. The CDR3 sequence is 15 residues long. The CDR3 DNA reads TGTGCCAGCAGCGTAGTGGGGGCGATGGGGGAGACCCAGTACTTC. The encoded protein is CASSVVGAMGETQYF.

V gene TRBV7-8 combines with J gene TRBJ1-1; D remains ambiguous. The CDR3 is 14 amino acids. Germline CDR1 reads SGHVS; CDR2 reads FQNEAQ. Trimming cost V 3 bases and J 6 bases, with 14 bases left between them. For the CDR3, the DNA is TGTGCCAGCAGCTTTGCTCAGTTCGAGGCTGAAGCTTTCTTT. This translates into CASSFAQFEAEAFF. Looking up the rest from reference TRBV7-8 and TRBJ1-1 gives the full variable domain: GAGVSQSPRYKVAKRGQDVALRCDPISGHVSLFWYQQALGQGPEFLTYFQNEAQLDKSGLPSDRFFAERPEGSVSTLKIQRTQQEDSAVYLCASSFAQFEAEAFFGQGTRLTVV.

This clone was counted only a few times. The V gene is TRBV6-5, the J gene TRBJ1-1; no clear D. The CDR3 is made up of 12 amino acids. Germline V gene sequence: CDR1 MNHEY, CDR2 SVGAGI. Here the CDR3 DNA reads TGTGTCAGACCTAGCCGAGGCACTGAAGCTTTCTTT. Translated: CVRPSRGTEAFF.

CDR3 loop: CASSIQQGNEKLFF. The DNA of the CDR3 is TGTGCCAGTAGTATCCAACAGGGGAATGAAAAACTGTTTTTT. The rearrangement links TRBV19 to TRBJ1-4, with 7 bases matching TRBD1. The CDR3 sequence is 14 residues long. After removal of 3 bases from V and 5 bases from J, the junction contained 3 bases not matched to a gene. The V gene's germline CDR1 is LNHDA and CDR2 SQIVND (reference sequence).

The chain carries TRBV29-1 and TRBJ1-1, with TRBD1 identical over 10 bases. With 6 bases clipped from V and 4 bases from J, the junction kept 2 bases outside the gene matches. The germline CDR1 and CDR2 sequences are SQVTM and ANQGSEA. The CDR3 length is 12 residues. The CDR3 DNA reads TGCAGCGTGAGGACAGGGGGCACTGAAGCTTTCTTT. Its translation: CSVRTGGTEAFF. Filled out from reference TRBV29-1 and TRBJ1-1, the complete variable domain reads SAVISQKPSRDICQRGTSLTIQCQVDSQVTMMFWYRQQPGQSLTLIATANQGSEATYESGFVIDKFPISRPNLTFSTLTVSNMSPEDSSIYLCSVRTGGTEAFFGQGTRLTVV.

The chain uses TRBV7-2 and TRBJ2-5, with TRBD2 matching 7 bases. This CDR3 region has 14 residues. In germline, CDR1 is SGHTA, CDR2 FQGNSA. V dropped 1 base and J dropped 3; count of bases not matched to a gene: 2. The DNA for the CDR3 is TGTGCCAGCAGCTTAGTGGGGGGGAAAGAGACCCAGTACTTC. The encoded protein is CASSLVGGKETQYF.

This chain connects TRBV19 to TRBJ1-5, with 8 bases lining up with TRBD1. The CDR3 extends over 15 amino acids. The germline V gene has CDR1 LNHDA and CDR2 SQIVND (reference sequence). Losses at the gene ends were 3 bases for V and 4 bases for J; bases not matched to a gene: 5. The CDR3, as DNA: TGTGCCAGTAGTATGGGGACAGGCACTAATCAGCCCCAGCATTTT. Its protein is CASSMGTGTNQPQHF.

V and J are TRBV29-1 and TRBJ2-3; D uncertain. This CDR3 has 13 residues. CDR1 is SQVTM and CDR2 is ANQGSEA in the germline V gene. Trimming pared 6 bases from V and 4 bases from J, leaving 14 bases between. The CDR3 nucleotides read TGCAGCGTATCAACCCAGGTGGCAGATACGCAGTATTTT. Translation gives CSVSTQVADTQYF.

V is TRBV6-1 and J is TRBJ2-5, with 8 bases fitting TRBD2. The CDR3 has 17 residues. V trimming: 1 base; J trimming: 1 base; junction bases outside the gene matches: 8. Germline V gives CDR1 MNHNS, CDR2 SASEGT. This chain's CDR3 is CASSEGRRGDLQETQYF. The CDR3 DNA reads TGTGCCAGCAGTGAAGGACGGCGGGGGGACCTCCAAGAGACCCAGTACTTC.

The chain has TRBV5-7 and TRBJ2-7, with 9 bases lining up with TRBD2. TRBV5-7 is labeled an ORF, and its function is uncertain. The CDR3 has 14 amino acids. V dropped 10 bases and J dropped 2; count of bases not matched to a gene: 10. CDR3 in DNA: TGTGCCCAGGTGGGGCTAGCGGGACCCTACGAGCAGTACTTC. Translation gives CAQVGLAGPYEQYF.

The V call is TRBV7-2, the J call TRBJ2-7, with 7 bases identical to TRBD2. V trimming: 3 bases; J trimming: 3 bases; junction bases outside the gene matches: 5. The CDR3 length is 14 residues. Germline CDR1 and CDR2: SGHTA and FQGNSA. CDR3 sequence reads: CASSFAGADYEQYF. The DNA of the CDR3 is TGTGCCAGCAGCTTCGCGGGAGCGGACTACGAGCAGTACTTC. The complete variable domain, with remaining parts taken from reference TRBV7-2 and TRBJ2-7, reads GAGVSQSPSNKVTEKGKDVELRCDPISGHTALYWYRQSLGQGLEFLIYFQGNSAPDKSGLPSDRFSAERTGGSVSTLTIQRTQQEDSAVYLCASSFAGADYEQYFGPGTRLTVT.

This clone rates as medium-sized. This sequence joins TRBV6-5 and TRBJ1-2, with 9 nucleotides matching TRBD1. This CDR3 region has 15 residues. Germline V gives CDR1 MNHEY, CDR2 SVGAGI. V gave up 6 bases and J gave up 4 bases; unmatched junction bases: 9. The CDR3 DNA reads TGTGCCAGCAGCTGGGGACAGGGTCCTCTCTATGGCTACACCTTC. It codes for CASSWGQGPLYGYTF.

This chain links TRBV6-5 with TRBJ2-1, with D perhaps TRBD2 (5 bases). The CDR3 consists of 12 residues. V lost 6 bases, J lost 6 bases, and 9 bases lay in between. Germline V lookup: CDR1 MNHEY, CDR2 SVGAGI. Here the CDR3 DNA reads TGTGCCAGCAGAGCAACTAGCAATGAGCAGTTCTTC. It is translated as CASRATSNEQFF.

The J gene is TRBJ1-4, the V gene TRBV25-1; the match to TRBD1 covers 7 bases. The CDR3 has 13 residues. V shed 4 bases and J 13 bases; nucleotides not matched to a gene: 9. From germline, CDR1 is MGHDK and CDR2 SYGVNS. CDR3 in amino acids: CASSADRAEGLFF. CDR3 coding DNA: TGTGCCAGCAGTGCAGACAGGGCGGAAGGACTGTTTTTT. The variable domain in full, completed from reference TRBV25-1 and TRBJ1-4, reads EADIYQTPRYLVIGTGKKITLECSQTMGHDKMYWYQQDPGMELHLIHYSYGVNSTEKGDLSSESTVSRIRTEHFPLTLESARPSHTSQYLCASSADRAEGLFFGSGTQLSVL.

The count of this clone is one. The chain has TRBV6-6 and TRBJ2-3; TRBD1 aligns across 7 bases. V shed 0 bases and J 5 bases; nucleotides not matched to a gene: 8. This CDR3 is built from 16 residues. CDR1 is MNHNY and CDR2 is SVGAGI in the germline V gene (reference sequence). CDR3 in amino acids: CASSYSRVQGQDTQYF. The CDR3 region has the DNA TGTGCCAGCAGTTACTCTCGTGTACAGGGGCAAGATACGCAGTATTTT.

This clone was recorded only once. V usage is TRBV19 and J usage is TRBJ1-2, with 9 bases that match TRBD1. The CDR3 totals 19 residues. Losses at the gene ends were 10 bases for V and 5 bases for J; bases not matched to a gene: 26. Germline V gene sequence: CDR1 LNHDA, CDR2 SQIVND (reference sequence). CDR3 sequence (DNA): TGTGCCACCGCACATTGGACAGGGGTCGGATTGACTGGGCTTTATGGCTACACCTTC. Encoded protein: CATAHWTGVGLTGLYGYTF. The variable domain in full, with the rest retrieved from reference TRBV19 and TRBJ1-2, is DGGITQSPKYLFRKEGQNVTLSCEQNLNHDAMYWYRQDPGQGLRLIYYSQIVNDFQKGDIAEGYSVSREKKESFPLTVTSAQKNPTAFYLCATAHWTGVGLTGLYGYTFGSGTRLTVV.

The rearrangement joins TRBV2 to TRBJ2-1; 7 nucleotides match TRBD1. The CDR3 consists of 12 residues. The junction had 11 bases not matched to a gene; V was cut back by 11 bases and J by 10 bases. Looked up from germline, CDR1 is SNHLY and CDR2 is FYNNEI. CDR3 in amino acids: CAFHRGRGEQFF. For the CDR3, the DNA is TGTGCCTTCCACAGGGGACGAGGCGAGCAGTTCTTC.

The gene calls are TRBV27 and TRBJ2-3; D not resolved. Germline CDR1 reads MNHEY; CDR2 reads SMNVEV (reference sequence). V gave up 6 bases and J gave up 0 bases, with 13 bases separating them. The CDR3 is 15 amino acids. The DNA of the CDR3 is TGTGCCAGCAGAGATATAACAGCTAGCACAGATACGCAGTATTTT. Its protein product is CASRDITASTDTQYF.

The chain is built from TRBV2 and TRBJ2-7, with 7 positions matching TRBD1. The CDR3 extends over 14 amino acids. Trimming took 3 bases from V and 5 from J; bases not matched to a gene: 7. Germline V gene lookup returns CDR1 SNHLY and CDR2 FYNNEI. The CDR3 protein is CASSDPTDRDEQYF. The CDR3 DNA follows: TGTGCCAGCAGTGACCCAACCGACAGGGACGAGCAGTACTTC.

The chain is built from TRBV6-6 and TRBJ2-7, with TRBD2 matching 7 bases. The length of the CDR3 is 15 residues. Trimming at V came to 7 bases and at J to 5 bases, leaving 14 bases not matched to a gene. In germline, CDR1 is MNHNY, CDR2 SVGAGI (reference sequence). The CDR3 DNA reads as TGTGCCAGCACGTGGGAGGGCCAAGGTAGCAACGAGCAGTACTTC. It yields the protein CASTWEGQGSNEQYF.

The chain employs TRBV29-1 and TRBJ1-1, with TRBD1 as a possible D gene (5 bases). In germline, CDR1 is SQVTM, CDR2 ANQGSEA. The CDR3 spans 14 residues. Trimming removed 6 bases at V and 6 bases at J, with 20 bases between. The CDR3 is CSVVDTNGGAEAFF. The CDR3 DNA reads TGCAGCGTCGTAGATACGAACGGGGGAGCTGAAGCTTTCTTT.

This clone was found a few times. The chain carries TRBV27 and TRBJ2-1, with 7 nucleotides matching TRBD2. Germline loops: CDR1 MNHEY, CDR2 SMNVEV (reference sequence). Trimming at V came to 7 bases and at J to 5 bases, leaving 11 bases not matched to a gene. This CDR3 region has 15 residues. CDR3 bases: TGTGCCAGCATGAAGCGGGACCCCCCTAACAATGAGCAGTTCTTC. Amino acid sequence: CASMKRDPPNNEQFF.